Below, 2 T cell receptor beta chains from the same sample are listed, as sequenced in a study of early T cells in non-severe SARS-CoV-2 infection. Each CDR3 protein is one row after TCRdb ran MiXCR on the 5' RACE reads. The table records 80,000 or so distinct CDR3 sequences, about 12% of them present only once. Sequenced: whole blood. These receptors were collected from an adult who was a healthcare worker with PCR-confirmed SARS-CoV-2 infection or an uninfected control (not recorded which).

Many counts were recorded for this clonotype. The CDR3 loop is CASSPDRKNSPLHF. CDR3 coding DNA: TGTGCCAGCTCACCGGACAGGAAGAATTCACCCCTCCACTTT. The genes are TRBV18 and TRBJ1-6, with TRBD1 matching over 7 bases. The V segment lost 3 bases and the J segment 7 bases; nucleotides outside the gene matches: 3. Germline V gene sequence: CDR1 KGHSH, CDR2 LQKENI. The CDR3 totals 14 residues.

This clonotype was seen only a few times. CDR3 in amino acids: CASSFGLFNEQFF. CDR3 bases: TGTGCCAGCAGCTTCGGGCTCTTCAATGAGCAGTTCTTC. The V call is TRBV7-7, the J call TRBJ2-1; D is ambiguous. This CDR3 is 13 amino acids long. V lost 3 bases, J lost 6 bases, and 9 bases lay in between. Germline V lookup: CDR1 SSHAT, CDR2 FNYEAQ (reference sequence).